Shown below are 27 T cell receptor beta chains from a single sample sequenced in a study of shared clonotypes between healthy human individuals. TCRdb's table, derived via immunoSEQ multiplex PCR, lists solely in-frame clones and lacks some. Of about 2 million clones detected, about 95% appear once; the ten largest clones hold more than 0.95%. CD8 cells classed as naive were CD45RO-negative and positively selected for CCR7, excluding terminally differentiated effector memory CD45RA+ cells. Input material: naive CD8+ T cells sorted from blood. The source is a man younger than 30 in good health.

The V and J genes are TRBV9 and TRBJ2-5; 8 bases are shared with TRBD2. The CDR3 has 14 amino acids. J lost 4 bases, V lost 3 bases, and 5 bases had no gene match. The germline V gene has CDR1 SGDLS and CDR2 YYNGEE. CDR3 loop: CASSASGRLETQYF. CDR3 in DNA: TGTGCCAGCAGCGCAAGCGGGAGATTAGAGACCCAGTACTTC.

J is TRBJ1-2 and V is TRBV6-6; TRBD1 matches at 9 bases. This CDR3 has 14 amino acids. The V and J ends lost 8 bases and 1 base, in that order; junction bases with no gene match: 5. Germline V CDR1 and CDR2: MNHNY, SVGAGI (reference sequence). The CDR3 region has the DNA TGTGCCAGCTCCGGGACAGGGCTTAACTATGGCTACACCTTC. It specifies CASSGTGLNYGYTF.

The V and J genes are TRBV5-4 and TRBJ2-3; TRBD2 aligns across 8 bases. Trimming removed 2 bases from V and 3 bases from J; junction bases left unmatched: 5. Germline assignment: CDR1 SGHNT and CDR2 YYREEE (reference sequence). The CDR3 is 15 residues long. CDR3 amino acids: CASSLQAGDTDTQYF. The CDR3 nucleotides read TGTGCCAGCAGCTTACAAGCGGGGGATACAGATACGCAGTATTTT. Full variable domain (outside the CDR3, taken from reference TRBV5-4 and TRBJ2-3): ETGVTQSPTHLIKTRGQQVTLRCSSQSGHNTVSWYQQALGQGPQFIFQYYREEENGRGNFPPRFSGLQFPNYSSELNVNALELDDSALYLCASSLQAGDTDTQYFGPGTRLTVL.

The chain employs TRBV30 and TRBJ2-2; D is uncertain. The CDR3 runs 13 residues. V lost 1 base to trimming and J lost 5 bases, with 8 bases between them. The germline CDR1 and CDR2 sequences are GTSNPN and SVGIG (reference sequence). The CDR3 nucleotides read TGTGCCTGGAGTGGGTTAGGGACCGGGGAGCTGTTTTTT. Its translation is CAWSGLGTGELFF.

The V gene is TRBV30, the J gene TRBJ2-7; D might be TRBD2 (6 bases). Germline values: CDR1 GTSNPN, CDR2 SVGIG (reference sequence). Between the trimmed V and J ends, which lost 3 bases and 2 bases, there was a span of 8 bases. The CDR3 contains 12 residues. The CDR3 nucleotides read TGTGCCTGGAGGGAGGGGACCTACGAGCAGTACTTC. Amino acids: CAWREGTYEQYF.

V and J are TRBV11-2 and TRBJ2-7; D is perhaps TRBD2 (6 bases). This CDR3 has 16 residues. Germline CDR1 SGHAT, CDR2 FQNNGV. V lost 3 bases and J 5 bases, leaving 20 bases between the germline ends. DNA of the CDR3: TGTGCCAGCAGCTTCCCCTGGGGCTTGCGGGGAGACGAGCAGTACTTC. Translation gives CASSFPWGLRGDEQYF.

This chain links TRBV5-4 with TRBJ2-7, with D possibly TRBD1 on 5 matching bases. Germline lookup yields CDR1 SGHNT and CDR2 YYREEE (reference sequence). The CDR3 loop spans 14 amino acids. The V gene lost 0 bases and the J gene lost 2 bases, with 9 bases spanning the gap. The CDR3 spells CASSLDGHPYEQYF. The CDR3, as DNA: TGTGCCAGCAGCTTGGACGGACATCCCTACGAGCAGTACTTC.

The chain couples TRBV7-9 to TRBJ2-6; 8 positions match TRBD1. The V and J ends lost 5 bases and 2 bases, in that order; junction bases with no gene match: 5. The CDR3 is 16 residues long. Germline values: CDR1 SEHNR, CDR2 FQNEAQ (reference sequence). The CDR3 here is CASSPRTGTGANVLTF. Here the CDR3 DNA reads TGTGCCAGCAGCCCCCGGACAGGGACTGGGGCCAACGTCCTGACTTTC.

The V and J genes are TRBV6-6 and TRBJ2-1; D is ambiguous. Germline values: CDR1 MNHNY, CDR2 SVGAGI (reference sequence). V shed 7 bases and J shed 0 bases, with 4 bases lying between them. This CDR3 has 12 amino acids. The CDR3 DNA follows: TGTGCCAGCACGGCCTCCTACAATGAGCAGTTCTTC. Translation: CASTASYNEQFF.

As for this clone: This sample also contains other DNA sequences that code for the same CDR3. This sequence joins TRBV9 and TRBJ1-4, with D tentatively TRBD1 (6 bases). The V end lost 0 bases, the J end lost 6 bases, and 9 bases lay between the germline ends. This CDR3 region has 14 residues. Germline V CDR1 and CDR2: SGDLS, YYNGEE. CDR3 in DNA: TGTGCCAGCAGCGTAGAGGGGGGCGATGAAAAACTGTTTTTT. It yields the protein CASSVEGGDEKLFF. The full variable domain, in which reference TRBV9 and TRBJ1-4 provide the parts outside the CDR3, is DSGVTQTPKHLITATGQRVTLRCSPRSGDLSVYWYQQSLDQGLQFLIQYYNGEERAKGNILERFSAQQFPDLHSELNLSSLELGDSALYFCASSVEGGDEKLFFGSGTQLSVL.

The J gene is TRBJ2-2, the V gene TRBV5-6; D is ambiguous. V was cut by 0 bases and J by 6 bases, with 6 bases left in between. The CDR3 totals 13 residues. The germline gives CDR1 SGHDT, CDR2 YYEEEE. CDR3 residues: CASSLGPAGELFF. In nucleotides, the CDR3 is TGTGCCAGCAGCTTGGGCCCGGCCGGGGAGCTGTTTTTT. Variable domain in full (rest from reference TRBV5-6 and TRBJ2-2): DAGVTQSPTHLIKTRGQQVTLRCSPKSGHDTVSWYQQALGQGPQFIFQYYEEEERQRGNFPDRFSGHQFPNYSSELNVNALLLGDSALYLCASSLGPAGELFFGEGSRLTVL.

The chain has TRBV7-2 and TRBJ2-7, with 10 positions matching TRBD1. The trim removed 0 bases at V and 6 bases at J, leaving 8 bases unmatched. Germline CDR1 is SGHTA and CDR2 is FQGNSA. CDR3 length: 16 amino acids. This chain's CDR3 is CASSLALGTGELEQYF. The CDR3 DNA is TGTGCCAGCAGCTTAGCGCTAGGGACAGGGGAGCTCGAGCAGTACTTC.

The sample holds one count of this clone. The rearrangement uses TRBV13 and TRBJ1-1, with 7 nucleotides matching TRBD1. Germline values: CDR1 PRHDT, CDR2 FYEKMQ (reference sequence). The CDR3 is 16 amino acids. The junction had 10 bases not matched to a gene; V was cut back by 5 bases and J by 1 base. As DNA, the CDR3 is TGTGCCAGCAGCCCCCAGGGGGGACAGCCGAACACTGAAGCTTTCTTT. Translating gives CASSPQGGQPNTEAFF.

The chain joins TRBV7-9 to TRBJ2-7; D call uncertain. V gave up 2 bases and J gave up 5 bases, with 13 bases separating them. Germline V gene lookup returns CDR1 SEHNR and CDR2 FQNEAQ (reference sequence). CDR3 length equals 14 residues. CDR3 loop: CASSLTSLPNEQYF. CDR3 in DNA: TGTGCCAGCAGCTTAACGAGCCTACCTAACGAGCAGTACTTC.

The chain employs TRBV2 and TRBJ2-1; 11 nucleotides agree with TRBD1. This CDR3 region has 16 residues. Unmatched junction bases numbered 7, after V lost 6 bases and J lost 3 bases. From germline, CDR1 is SNHLY and CDR2 FYNNEI. The CDR3 loop is CASSDPGTGGYNEQFF. CDR3 DNA sequence: TGTGCCAGCAGCGACCCCGGGACAGGGGGCTACAATGAGCAGTTCTTC.

The V gene is TRBV28, the J gene TRBJ2-1; no definite D call. Trimming took 2 bases from V and 4 from J, leaving 12 bases between them. Per the germline V gene, CDR1 is MDHEN and CDR2 is SYDVKM. The CDR3 covers 15 residues. The CDR3: CASSLATPSYNEQFF. CDR3 DNA: TGTGCCAGCAGTTTAGCGACACCTTCTTACAATGAGCAGTTCTTC.

The CDR3 protein is CASSLEGPWDTEAFF. The CDR3 nucleotides are TGTGCCAGCAGCTTAGAGGGACCCTGGGACACTGAAGCTTTCTTT. The genes are TRBV7-9 and TRBJ1-1; D perhaps matches TRBD1 (5 bases). The CDR3 contains 15 residues. The germline V gene encodes CDR1 SEHNR and CDR2 FQNEAQ (reference sequence). Trimming removed 1 base from V and 3 bases from J, with 12 bases in between.

This chain connects TRBV10-1 to TRBJ1-1; no clear D gene. CDR1 WNHNN and CDR2 SYGVQD come from the germline V gene (reference sequence). Trimming took 4 bases from V and 1 from J, leaving 10 bases between them. The CDR3 spans 14 residues. The CDR3 sequence: CASSGGGGNTEAFF. The CDR3, as DNA: TGCGCCAGCAGTGGTGGAGGCGGGAACACTGAAGCTTTCTTT.

J is TRBJ2-2 and V is TRBV7-6; D uncertain. This CDR3 has 15 amino acids. With 0 bases removed from V and 8 bases from J, the gap between germline ends came to 13 bases. Per the germline V gene, CDR1 is SGHVS and CDR2 is FNYEAQ. The CDR3 loop reads CASSLAEHERGELFF. The CDR3 region has the DNA TGTGCCAGCAGCTTAGCTGAACATGAAAGGGGGGAGCTGTTTTTT.

The rearrangement uses TRBV2 and TRBJ1-2; 8 nucleotides align to TRBD1. The CDR3 has 15 amino acids. Per germline, CDR1 SNHLY and CDR2 FYNNEI. V lost 5 bases, J lost 7 bases, and 12 bases stayed unmatched. The CDR3 DNA is TGTGCCAGCAGTCTATTTTTTACAGGGGGTTCTGGCTACACCTTC. Protein: CASSLFFTGGSGYTF.

V and J are TRBV23-1 and TRBJ2-2; TRBD2 matches at 11 bases. TRBV23-1 is recorded as an ORF, its role being uncertain. The junction had 4 bases not matched to a gene; V was cut back by 4 bases and J by 0 bases. This CDR3 region has 17 residues. The CDR3 DNA reads TGCGCCAGCAGTCTACTAGCGGGGGCGCCGAACACCGGGGAGCTGTTTTTT. Its translation is CASSLLAGAPNTGELFF.

The V and J genes are TRBV14 and TRBJ2-7; weak D call: TRBD1 (5 bases). This CDR3 has 16 amino acids. Trimming removed 1 base at V and 0 bases at J, with 13 bases between. The germline V gene encodes CDR1 SGHDN and CDR2 FVKESK. This CDR3 reads CASSQVLGHLSYEQYF. The CDR3 nucleotides are TGTGCCAGCAGCCAAGTTTTAGGACATCTCTCCTACGAGCAGTACTTC.

The rearrangement links TRBV4-3 to TRBJ1-1, with 9 bases fitting TRBD1. From germline, CDR1 is LGHNA and CDR2 YSLEER. The V and J ends lost 4 bases and 5 bases, in that order; junction bases with no gene match: 11. The CDR3 is 16 residues long. CDR3 amino acids: CASSRTPGTGRTEAFF. The CDR3 DNA sequence: TGCGCCAGCAGCCGAACACCCGGGACAGGGAGAACTGAAGCTTTCTTT.

The chain couples TRBV10-3 to TRBJ1-2; D is possibly TRBD1 (5 bases). Germline values: CDR1 ENHRY, CDR2 SYGVKD. V lost 11 bases to trimming and J lost 2 bases, with 15 bases between them. This CDR3 is built from 13 residues. The CDR3 bases are TGTGCCGCCCAATTTGGACAAAACTATGGCTACACCTTC. The encoded protein is CAAQFGQNYGYTF.

Details on this clone: Other nucleotide sequences in the sample specify the same CDR3. The rearrangement joins TRBV4-1 to TRBJ1-4; TRBD1 aligns across 7 bases. This CDR3 has 14 residues. Germline CDR1 reads MGHRA; CDR2 reads YSYEKL. The junction had 3 bases not matched to a gene; V was cut back by 4 bases and J by 4 bases. CDR3 nucleotides: TGCGCCAGCAGCCCGAGGGACAGTAATGAAAAACTGTTTTTT. Its translation: CASSPRDSNEKLFF.

This clone was seen once. The CDR3 sequence is CSVAGDALYGYTF. In DNA, the CDR3 is TGCAGCGTTGCAGGGGACGCCCTATATGGCTACACCTTC. The rearrangement uses TRBV29-1 and TRBJ1-2; tentative D call: TRBD1 (6 bases). The CDR3 totals 13 residues. The germline V and J ends were trimmed by 4 bases and 5 bases, with 14 bases remaining between them. Germline V gene data show CDR1 as SQVTM and CDR2 as ANQGSEA.

This sequence joins TRBV2 and TRBJ2-7, with 8 bases fitting TRBD1. Per the germline V gene, CDR1 is SNHLY and CDR2 is FYNNEI. This CDR3 has 12 amino acids. Trimming at V came to 8 bases and at J to 3 bases, leaving 3 bases not matched to a gene. CDR3 in DNA: TGTGCCAGCCAAGGACAGGGCTACGAGCAGTACTTC. This translates into CASQGQGYEQYF.